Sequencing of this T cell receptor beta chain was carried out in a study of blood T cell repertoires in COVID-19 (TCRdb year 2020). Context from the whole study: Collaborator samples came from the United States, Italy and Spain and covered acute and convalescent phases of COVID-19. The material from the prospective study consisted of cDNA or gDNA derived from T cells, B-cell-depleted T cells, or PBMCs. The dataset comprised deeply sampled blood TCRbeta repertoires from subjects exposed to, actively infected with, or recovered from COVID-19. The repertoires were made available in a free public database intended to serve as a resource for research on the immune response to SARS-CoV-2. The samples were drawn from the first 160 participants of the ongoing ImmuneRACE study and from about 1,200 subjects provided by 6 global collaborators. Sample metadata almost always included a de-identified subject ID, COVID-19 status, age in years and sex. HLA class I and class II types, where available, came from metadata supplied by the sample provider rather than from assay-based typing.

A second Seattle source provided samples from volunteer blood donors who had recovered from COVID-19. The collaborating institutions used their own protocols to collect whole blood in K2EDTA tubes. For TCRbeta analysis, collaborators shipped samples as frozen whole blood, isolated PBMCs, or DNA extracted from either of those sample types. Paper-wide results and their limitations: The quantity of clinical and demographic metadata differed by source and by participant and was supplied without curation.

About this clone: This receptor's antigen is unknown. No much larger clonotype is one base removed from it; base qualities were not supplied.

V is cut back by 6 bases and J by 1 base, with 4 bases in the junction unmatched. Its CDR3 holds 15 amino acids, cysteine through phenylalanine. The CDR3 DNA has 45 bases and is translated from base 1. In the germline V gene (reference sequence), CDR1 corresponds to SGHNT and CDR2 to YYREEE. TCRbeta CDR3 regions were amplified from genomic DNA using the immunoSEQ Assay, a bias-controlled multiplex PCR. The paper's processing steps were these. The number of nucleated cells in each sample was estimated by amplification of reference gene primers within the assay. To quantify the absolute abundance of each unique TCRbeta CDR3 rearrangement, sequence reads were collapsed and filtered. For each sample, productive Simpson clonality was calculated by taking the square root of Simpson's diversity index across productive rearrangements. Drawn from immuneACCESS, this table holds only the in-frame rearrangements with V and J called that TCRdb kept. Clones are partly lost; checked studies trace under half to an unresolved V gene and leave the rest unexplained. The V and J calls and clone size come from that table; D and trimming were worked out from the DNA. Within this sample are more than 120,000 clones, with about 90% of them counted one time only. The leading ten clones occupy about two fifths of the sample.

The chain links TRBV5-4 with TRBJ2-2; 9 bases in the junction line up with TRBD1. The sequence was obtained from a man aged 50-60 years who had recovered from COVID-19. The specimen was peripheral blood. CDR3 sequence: CASTWTGVNTGELFF. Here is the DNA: TGTGCCAGCACATGGACAGGGGTGAACACCGGGGAGCTGTTTTTT.